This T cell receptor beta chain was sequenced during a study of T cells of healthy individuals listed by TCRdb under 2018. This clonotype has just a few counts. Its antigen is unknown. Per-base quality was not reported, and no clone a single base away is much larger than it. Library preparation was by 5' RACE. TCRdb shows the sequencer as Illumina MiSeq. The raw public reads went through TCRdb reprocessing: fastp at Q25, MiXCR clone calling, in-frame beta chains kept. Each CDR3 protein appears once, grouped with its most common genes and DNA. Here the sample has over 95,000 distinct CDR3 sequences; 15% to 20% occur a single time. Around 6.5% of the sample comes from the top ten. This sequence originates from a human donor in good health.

The CDR3 region: CASSELGRNSNQPQHF. The sequence in DNA is TGTGCCAGCAGTGAATTGGGCAGAAATAGCAATCAGCCCCAGCATTTT. The rearranged segments are TRBV2 and TRBJ1-5, with no D gene named confidently. From the cysteine up to the phenylalanine, the CDR3 has a length of 16 residues. CDR3 DNA is the only sequence kept; it has 48 bases, read in frame from the first base. The trim is 2 bases for V and 0 bases for J, with a gap of 11 bases between the germline ends. Taken from the germline V gene, the CDR1 and CDR2 loops are SNHLY and FYNNEI.